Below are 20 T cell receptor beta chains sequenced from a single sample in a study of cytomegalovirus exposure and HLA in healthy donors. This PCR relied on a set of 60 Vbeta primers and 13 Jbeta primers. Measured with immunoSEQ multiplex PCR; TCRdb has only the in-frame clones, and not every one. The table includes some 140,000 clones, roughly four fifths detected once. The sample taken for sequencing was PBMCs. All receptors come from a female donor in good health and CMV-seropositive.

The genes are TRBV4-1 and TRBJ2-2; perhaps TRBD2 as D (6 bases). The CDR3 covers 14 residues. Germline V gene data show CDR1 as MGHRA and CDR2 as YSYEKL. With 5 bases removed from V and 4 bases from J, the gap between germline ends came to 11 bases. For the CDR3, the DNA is TGCGCCAGCAGCGGGGGGATCTCCACCGGGGAGCTGTTTTTT. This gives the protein CASSGGISTGELFF.

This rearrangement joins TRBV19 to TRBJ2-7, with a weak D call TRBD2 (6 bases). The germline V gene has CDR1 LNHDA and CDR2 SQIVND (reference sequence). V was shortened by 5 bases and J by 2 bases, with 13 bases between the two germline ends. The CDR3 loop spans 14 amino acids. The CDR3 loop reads CASSLGTGAYEQYF. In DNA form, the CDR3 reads TGTGCCAGTAGTCTCGGGACGGGAGCCTACGAGCAGTACTTC.

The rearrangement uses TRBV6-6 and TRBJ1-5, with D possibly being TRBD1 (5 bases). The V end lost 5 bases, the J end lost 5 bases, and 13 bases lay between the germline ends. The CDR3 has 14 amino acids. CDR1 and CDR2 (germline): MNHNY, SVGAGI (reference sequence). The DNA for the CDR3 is TGTGCCAGCAGTCCAGGGTTAGGCGATCAGCCCCAGCATTTT. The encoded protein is CASSPGLGDQPQHF.

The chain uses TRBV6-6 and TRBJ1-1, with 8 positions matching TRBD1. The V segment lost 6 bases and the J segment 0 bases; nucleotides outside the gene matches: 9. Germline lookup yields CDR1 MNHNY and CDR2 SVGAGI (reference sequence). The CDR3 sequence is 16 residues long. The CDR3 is CASSSGGAMVNTEAFF. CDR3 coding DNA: TGTGCCAGCAGCTCAGGGGGCGCGATGGTGAACACTGAAGCTTTCTTT.

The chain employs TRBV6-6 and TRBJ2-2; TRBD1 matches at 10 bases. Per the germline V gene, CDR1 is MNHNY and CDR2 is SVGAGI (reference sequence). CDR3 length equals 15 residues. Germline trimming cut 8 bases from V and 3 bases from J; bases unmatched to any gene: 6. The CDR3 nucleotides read TGTGCCAGCGGAGGGGGACAGGGGTACACCGGGGAGCTGTTTTTT. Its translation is CASGGGQGYTGELFF.

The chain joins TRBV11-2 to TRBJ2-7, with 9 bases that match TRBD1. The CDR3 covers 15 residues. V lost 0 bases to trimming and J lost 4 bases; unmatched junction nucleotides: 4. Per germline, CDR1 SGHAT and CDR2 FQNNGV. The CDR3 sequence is CASSLDQGQGYEQYF. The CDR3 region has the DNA TGTGCCAGCAGCTTAGATCAAGGACAGGGGTACGAGCAGTACTTC. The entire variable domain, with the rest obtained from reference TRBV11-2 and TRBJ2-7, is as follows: EAGVAQSPRYKIIEKRQSVAFWCNPISGHATLYWYQQILGQGPKLLIQFQNNGVVDDSQLPKDRFSAERLKGVDSTLKIQPAKLEDSAVYLCASSLDQGQGYEQYFGPGTRLTVT.

Here the CDR3 reads CASSFGGLETQYF. The CDR3 DNA reads as TGTGCCAGCAGCTTTGGGGGGTTGGAGACCCAGTACTTC. This chain uses TRBV5-4 with TRBJ2-5, with D tentatively TRBD2 (6 bases). Germline CDR1 and CDR2: SGHNT and YYREEE (reference sequence). The CDR3 spans 13 residues. V was cut by 2 bases and J by 5 bases, with 10 bases left in between.

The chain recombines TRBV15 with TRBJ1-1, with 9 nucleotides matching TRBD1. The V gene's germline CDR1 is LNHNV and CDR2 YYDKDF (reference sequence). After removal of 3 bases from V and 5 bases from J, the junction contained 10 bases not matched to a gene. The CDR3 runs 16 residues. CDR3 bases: TGTGCCACCAGCAGTCCAAACAGGGGGCTTGGGACTGAAGCTTTCTTT. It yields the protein CATSSPNRGLGTEAFF.

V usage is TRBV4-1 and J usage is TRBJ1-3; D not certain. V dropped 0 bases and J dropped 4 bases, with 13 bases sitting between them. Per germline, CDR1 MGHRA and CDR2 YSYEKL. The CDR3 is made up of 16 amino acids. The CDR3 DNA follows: TGCGCCAGCAGCCAAGATAGCGGGTATTTAGGAAACACCATATATTTT. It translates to CASSQDSGYLGNTIYF.

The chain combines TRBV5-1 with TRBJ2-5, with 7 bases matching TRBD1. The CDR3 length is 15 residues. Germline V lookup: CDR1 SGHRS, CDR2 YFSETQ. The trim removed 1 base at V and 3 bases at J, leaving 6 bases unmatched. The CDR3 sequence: CASSLFGQEKETQYF. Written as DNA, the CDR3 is TGCGCCAGCAGCTTGTTCGGACAGGAAAAAGAGACCCAGTACTTC.

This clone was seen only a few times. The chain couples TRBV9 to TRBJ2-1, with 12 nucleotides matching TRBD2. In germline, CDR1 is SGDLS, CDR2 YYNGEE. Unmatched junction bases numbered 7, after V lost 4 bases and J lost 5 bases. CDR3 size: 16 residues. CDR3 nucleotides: TGTGCCAGCAGCTCCCTAGCGGGGGGGGACAACAATGAGCAGTTCTTC. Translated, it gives CASSSLAGGDNNEQFF.

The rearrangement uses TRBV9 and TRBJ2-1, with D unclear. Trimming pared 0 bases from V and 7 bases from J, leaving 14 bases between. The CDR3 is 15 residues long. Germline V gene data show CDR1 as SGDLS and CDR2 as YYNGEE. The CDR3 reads CASSVDALLRNEQFF. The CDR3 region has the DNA TGTGCCAGCAGCGTAGATGCCTTATTGAGGAATGAGCAGTTCTTC. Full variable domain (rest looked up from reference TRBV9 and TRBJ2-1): DSGVTQTPKHLITATGQRVTLRCSPRSGDLSVYWYQQSLDQGLQFLIQYYNGEERAKGNILERFSAQQFPDLHSELNLSSLELGDSALYFCASSVDALLRNEQFFGPGTRLTVL.

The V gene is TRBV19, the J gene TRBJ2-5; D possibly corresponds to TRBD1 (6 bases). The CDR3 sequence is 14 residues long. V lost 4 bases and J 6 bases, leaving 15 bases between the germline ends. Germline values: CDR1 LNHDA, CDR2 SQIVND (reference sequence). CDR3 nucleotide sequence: TGTGCCAGTAGTACCGGGACACGGCTAAAGACCCAGTACTTC. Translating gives CASSTGTRLKTQYF. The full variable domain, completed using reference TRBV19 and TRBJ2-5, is DGGITQSPKYLFRKEGQNVTLSCEQNLNHDAMYWYRQDPGQGLRLIYYSQIVNDFQKGDIAEGYSVSREKKESFPLTVTSAQKNPTAFYLCASSTGTRLKTQYFGPGTRLLVL.

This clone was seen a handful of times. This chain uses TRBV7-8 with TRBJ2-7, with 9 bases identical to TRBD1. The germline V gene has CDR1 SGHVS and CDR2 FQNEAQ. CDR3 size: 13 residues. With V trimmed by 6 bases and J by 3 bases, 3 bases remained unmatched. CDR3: CASSRTGDYEQYF. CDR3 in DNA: TGTGCCAGCAGTAGGACAGGGGACTACGAGCAGTACTTC.

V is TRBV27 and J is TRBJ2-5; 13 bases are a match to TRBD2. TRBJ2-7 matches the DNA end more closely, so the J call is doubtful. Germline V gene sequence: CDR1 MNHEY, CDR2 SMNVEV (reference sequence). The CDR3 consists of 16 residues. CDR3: CASSYLTSGGAYEQYF. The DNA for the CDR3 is TGTGCCAGCAGCTACCTTACTAGCGGGGGGGCCTACGAGCAGTACTTC.

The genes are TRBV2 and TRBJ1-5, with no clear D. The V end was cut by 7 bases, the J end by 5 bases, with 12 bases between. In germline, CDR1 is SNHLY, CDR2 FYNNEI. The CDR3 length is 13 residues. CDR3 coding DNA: TGTGCCAGCACTGGGCAGGCTTATCAGCCCCAGCATTTT. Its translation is CASTGQAYQPQHF.

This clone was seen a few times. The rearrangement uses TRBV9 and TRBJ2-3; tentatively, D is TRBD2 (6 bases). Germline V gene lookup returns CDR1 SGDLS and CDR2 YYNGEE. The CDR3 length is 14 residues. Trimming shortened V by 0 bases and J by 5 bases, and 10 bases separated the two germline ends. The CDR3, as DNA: TGTGCCAGCAGCGTAGCTCTAGCGAAAGATACGCAGTATTTT. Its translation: CASSVALAKDTQYF.

CDR3 region: CASSLGNRGEKLFF. CDR3 DNA: TGCGCCAGCAGCTTAGGAAACAGGGGGGAAAAACTGTTTTTT. The V gene is TRBV5-1, the J gene TRBJ1-4, with TRBD1 identical over 8 bases. Germline trimming cut 2 bases from V and 8 bases from J; bases unmatched to any gene: 5. CDR1 and CDR2 (germline): SGHRS, YFSETQ. CDR3 length equals 14 residues.

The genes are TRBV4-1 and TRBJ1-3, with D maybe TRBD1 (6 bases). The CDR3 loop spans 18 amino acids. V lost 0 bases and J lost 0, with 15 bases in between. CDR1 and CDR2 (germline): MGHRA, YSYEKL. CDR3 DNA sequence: TGCGCCAGCAGCCAAGATTCGGGGGGCCCGAACTCTGGAAACACCATATATTTT. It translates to CASSQDSGGPNSGNTIYF.

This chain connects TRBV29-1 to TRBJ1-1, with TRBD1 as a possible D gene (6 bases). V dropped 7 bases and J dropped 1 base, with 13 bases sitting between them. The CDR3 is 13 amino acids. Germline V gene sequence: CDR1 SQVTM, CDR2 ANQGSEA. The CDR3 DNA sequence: TGCAGCGCTACAGGGTATTCGAACACTGAAGCTTTCTTT. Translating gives CSATGYSNTEAFF.